The clone carrying this TCR beta chain turned up a few times. The antigen remains undetermined. These data are taken from a study of T-cell reconstitution after alpha-beta-depleted transplantation in children. Study conclusions and caveats: At day 60, the high TCRbeta diversity found in some patients originated from recipient T cells and thymic progenitors that had survived. From newly produced T cells came most of the T-cell counts and diversity one year after transplant. The origin of alpha-beta T cells about two months after transplant was reportedly several hundred expanded graft clones.

Unique molecular identifiers were incorporated during preparation of the TCRbeta library. TCRdb itself ran the PCR reads through MiXCR, one entry per CDR3 protein. The table includes 250,000 to 350,000 distinct CDR3 sequences, about a quarter detected once. Trimming cost V 3 bases and J 5 bases; bases outside gene matches: 18. This CDR3 comprises 18 residues. The chain links TRBV12-3 or TRBV12-4 to TRBJ1-2, with 7 bases fitting TRBD1. The starting material was PBMCs, mostly from graft donor cells, obtained 180 days after TCRalphabeta/CD19-depleted stem cell transplant. The TCR originated in a male patient aged 10-17 years who had a stem cell transplant for acute lymphoblastic leukemia, so the T cells may come from the graft donor. The CDR3 here is CASSLYGRTGRGAYGYTF. The CDR3 DNA reads as TGTGCCAGCAGTTTGTACGGCCGGACAGGCCGAGGGGCTTATGGCTACACCTTC.